These 15 T cell receptor beta chains originate from one sample sequenced in a study of vaccination effects on CD4 cells after COVID-19. Peptide-pool stimulation followed by sequencing identified expanded antigen-specific CD4+ clonotypes in the ViraFEST assay. Investigators separated out CD4+ T cells once 10 days of culture had passed. According to the study, vaccine recipients showed no prior SARS-CoV-2 infection and negative nucleocapsid antibodies. Antigens of these TCRs are unknown. The data were produced by immunoSEQ multiplex PCR, yet TCRdb's version contains in-frame clones alone and is incomplete. Of tens of thousands of clones in the sample, 65% to 85% were seen once. Specimen: CD4+ T cells from PBMCs cultured with HCoV-OC43 spike peptides, collected before COVID-19 vaccination. The sample's subset: HCoV-OC43 spike overlapping peptide pool stimulation. Source of these receptors: a human donor who received a COVID-19 vaccine.

The chain is built from TRBV28 and TRBJ1-2; no definite D call. Germline V lookup: CDR1 MDHEN, CDR2 SYDVKM. Trimming stripped 4 bases from V and 2 bases from J, with 14 bases between. This CDR3 spans 15 amino acids. CDR3 sequence reads: CASSYALTRNYGYTF. The CDR3 DNA is TGTGCCAGCAGTTATGCCCTGACACGGAACTATGGCTACACCTTC.

CDR3 sequence reads: CASSPRQGVEQYV. CDR3 DNA sequence: TGTGCCAGCAGTCCCCGACAGGGGGTCGAGCAGTACGTC. The chain recombines TRBV12-3 or TRBV12-4 with TRBJ2-7, with 9 nucleotides matching TRBD1. With V trimmed by 5 bases and J by 6 bases, 5 bases remained unmatched. The CDR3 runs to 13 residues.

Only one count was recorded for this clone. This rearrangement joins TRBV6-2 or TRBV6-3 to TRBJ2-3; D is perhaps TRBD2 (5 bases). The CDR3 is 13 residues long. Per germline, CDR1 MNHEY and CDR2 SVGEGT. Trimming cost V 6 bases and J 3 bases, with 10 bases left between them. CDR3 loop: CASSPPGTDTQYF. The DNA of the CDR3 is TGTGCCAGCAGCCCTCCGGGAACAGATACGCAGTATTTT.

The rearrangement links TRBV7-2 to TRBJ2-7; 10 nucleotides align to TRBD2. With V trimmed by 2 bases and J by 0 bases, 1 base remained unmatched. The germline gives CDR1 SGHTA, CDR2 FQGNSA. The CDR3 consists of 15 residues. CDR3: CASSLLAGDSYEQYV. CDR3 coding DNA: TGTGCCAGCAGCTTACTAGCGGGGGACTCCTACGAGCAGTACGTC.

The rearrangement uses TRBV18 and TRBJ2-3; 8 nucleotides match TRBD2. The CDR3 has 15 amino acids. The junction had 6 bases not matched to a gene; V was cut back by 2 bases and J by 5 bases. In germline, CDR1 is KGHSH, CDR2 LQKENI. DNA of the CDR3: TGTGCCAGCTCACCATCGGGGGGGGCCATAGATACGCAGTATTTT. Translation gives CASSPSGGAIDTQYF. Looking up the rest from reference TRBV18 and TRBJ2-3 gives the full variable domain: NAGVMQNPRHLVRRRGQEARLRCSPMKGHSHVYWYRQLPEEGLKFMVYLQKENIIDESGMPKERFSAEFPKEGPSILRIQQVVRGDSAAYFCASSPSGGAIDTQYFGPGTRLTVL.

The rearrangement joins TRBV9 to TRBJ2-3; tentatively, D is TRBD1 (6 bases). The CDR3 sequence is 16 residues long. The ends were cut back, 0 bases at V and 1 base at J, with 12 bases in the middle. Germline V gene data show CDR1 as SGDLS and CDR2 as YYNGEE. The CDR3 DNA reads TGTGCCAGCAGCGTAGCCAAGACAGGAGGCACAGATACGCAGTATTTT. Translating it yields CASSVAKTGGTDTQYF.

This clone has only a few counts. This chain connects TRBV4-3 to TRBJ1-2; no definite D call. The germline V gene has CDR1 LGHNA and CDR2 YSLEER. The CDR3 is made up of 12 amino acids. V shed 0 bases and J shed 6 bases, with 5 bases lying between them. The CDR3 reads CASSQEGHGYTF. The CDR3 nucleotides read TGCGCCAGCAGCCAAGAAGGGCATGGCTACACCTTC.

This clone has a single count. The chain uses TRBV18 and TRBJ2-5; D may be TRBD1 or TRBD2 (6 bases each). CDR3 length: 15 residues. Trimming removed 2 bases from V and 0 bases from J, with 10 bases in between. Per the germline V gene, CDR1 is KGHSH and CDR2 is LQKENI. CDR3 nucleotides: TGTGCCAGCTCACCAAGGGGGGCATACCAAGAGACCCAGTACTTC. Residues: CASSPRGAYQETQYF.

J is TRBJ1-2 and V is TRBV6-6, with TRBD1 matching 12 bases. The V gene's germline CDR1 is MNHNY and CDR2 SVGAGI (reference sequence). V was pared by 6 bases and J by 8 bases, with 7 bases of the junction left unmatched. The CDR3 is 14 residues long. The CDR3 here is CASSLGQGAGGYTF. The CDR3 DNA is TGTGCCAGCAGCCTGGGACAGGGGGCGGGAGGCTACACCTTC.

The chain couples TRBV30 to TRBJ1-2; D is perhaps TRBD1 (6 bases). CDR1 is GTSNPN, CDR2 SVGIG, per germline (reference sequence). The length of the CDR3 is 13 residues. Trimming took 5 bases from V and 4 from J, leaving 14 bases between them. CDR3 protein: CAWSLGGTYGYTF. As DNA, the CDR3 is TGTGCCTGGTCCCTTGGGGGCACCTATGGCTACACCTTC.

V and J are TRBV6-1 and TRBJ1-5, with a tentative D call TRBD1 (5 bases). Germline assignment: CDR1 MNHNS and CDR2 SASEGT. V lost 4 bases to trimming and J lost 3 bases, with 19 bases between them. The CDR3 loop spans 17 amino acids. The CDR3 coding sequence is TGTGCCAGCAGTGGGGGGTGGGGACGGGGGGTCAATCAGCCCCAGCATTTT. It translates to CASSGGWGRGVNQPQHF.

The gene calls are TRBV7-2 and TRBJ2-1, with D hard to call. V lost 5 bases and J lost 9, with 14 bases in between. CDR3 length equals 13 residues. Germline V CDR1 and CDR2: SGHTA, FQGNSA. The CDR3 loop is CASSPHFKGEQFF. The DNA for the CDR3 is TGTGCCAGCAGCCCTCACTTTAAGGGTGAGCAGTTCTTC.

V is TRBV7-3 and J is TRBJ2-2; D possibly corresponds to TRBD1 (6 bases). The CDR3 covers 19 residues. Germline V lookup: CDR1 SGHTA, CDR2 FQGTGA. V lost 5 bases and J 2 bases, leaving 24 bases between the germline ends. The CDR3 spells CASSPRWGPRVGNTGELFF. DNA for the CDR3: TGTGCCAGCAGCCCTAGGTGGGGGCCCCGAGTGGGAAACACCGGGGAGCTGTTTTTT.

The genes are TRBV5-8 and TRBJ2-3, with TRBD2 matching over 8 bases. The CDR3 covers 16 residues. V dropped 1 base and J dropped 3; count of bases not matched to a gene: 7. Per the germline V gene, CDR1 is SGHTS and CDR2 is YDEGEE. The CDR3 reads CASSLRVAGMTDTQYF. In nucleotides, the CDR3 is TGTGCCAGCAGCTTGAGGGTAGCGGGGATGACAGATACGCAGTATTTT. Drawing the rest from reference TRBV5-8 and TRBJ2-3, the complete variable domain is EAGVTQSPTHLIKTRGQQATLRCSPISGHTSVYWYQQALGLGLQFLLWYDEGEERNRGNFPPRFSGRQFPNYSSELNVNALELEDSALYLCASSLRVAGMTDTQYFGPGTRLTVL.

The rearrangement uses TRBV2 and TRBJ2-1; a possible D gene is TRBD1 (6 bases). The CDR3 has 14 residues. V dropped 0 bases and J dropped 7 bases, with 10 bases sitting between them. Germline CDR1 and CDR2: SNHLY and FYNNEI. This CDR3 reads CASSEAKQGNEQFF. CDR3 sequence (DNA): TGTGCCAGCAGTGAAGCCAAACAGGGAAATGAGCAGTTCTTC.